These 12 T cell receptor beta chains were sequenced from one sample in a study of blood T cell repertoires in COVID-19. Repertoires were generated with immunoSEQ multiplex PCR, while TCRdb's copy carries only in-frame clones and drops some. The repertoire holds nearly 300,000 clones, with roughly 84% as singletons. The sequenced sample was peripheral blood. All receptors derive from a human donor with COVID-19, enrolled during active disease. The donor label of this sample is uncertain.

The genes are TRBV7-8 and TRBJ2-5; maybe TRBD1 (6 bases). Trimming pared 6 bases from V and 5 bases from J, leaving 13 bases between. The CDR3 loop spans 13 amino acids. Germline V gene lookup returns CDR1 SGHVS and CDR2 FQNEAQ. Written as DNA, the CDR3 is TGTGCCAGCAGGAATACAGGGACCGAGACCCAGTACTTC. It translates to CASRNTGTETQYF. Drawing the rest from reference TRBV7-8 and TRBJ2-5, the complete variable domain is GAGVSQSPRYKVAKRGQDVALRCDPISGHVSLFWYQQALGQGPEFLTYFQNEAQLDKSGLPSDRFFAERPEGSVSTLKIQRTQQEDSAVYLCASRNTGTETQYFGPGTRLLVL.

This chain connects TRBV6-2 or TRBV6-3 to TRBJ2-7, with a possible D match to TRBD1 (8 bases). This CDR3 has 14 residues. V was shortened by 6 bases and J by 3 bases, with 15 bases between the two germline ends. The germline V gene has CDR1 MNHEY and CDR2 SVGEGT. The CDR3 DNA follows: TGTGCCAGCAGCCGGACAGGGAGGGGCTACGAGCAGTACTTC. It codes for CASSRTGRGYEQYF.

This chain joins TRBV5-1 and TRBJ2-3; 14 positions match TRBD2. Trimming took 3 bases from V and 3 from J; bases not matched to a gene: 6. Per germline, CDR1 SGHRS and CDR2 YFSETQ. The CDR3 covers 17 residues. The CDR3 reads CASSSGTSGRTTDTQYF. In DNA, the CDR3 is TGCGCCAGCAGCTCCGGGACTAGCGGGAGAACAACAGATACGCAGTATTTT.

This clone has only one observation. The chain is built from TRBV18 and TRBJ1-5; 7 nucleotides match TRBD1. V lost 6 bases and J lost 0; bases outside the gene matches: 5. The CDR3 runs to 15 residues. The germline V gene has CDR1 KGHSH and CDR2 LQKENI. The chain's CDR3 is CASSQGQNSNQPQHF. For the CDR3, the DNA is TGTGCCAGCTCTCAGGGACAGAATAGCAATCAGCCCCAGCATTTT.

This chain joins TRBV28 and TRBJ2-1, with 10 bases aligning to TRBD2. Germline V CDR1 and CDR2: MDHEN, SYDVKM. The V and J ends lost 2 bases and 0 bases, in that order; junction bases with no gene match: 1. The CDR3 covers 16 residues. This CDR3 is CASSLGLAASYNEQFF. The DNA of the CDR3 is TGTGCCAGCAGTTTAGGACTAGCGGCCTCCTACAATGAGCAGTTCTTC.

The chain joins TRBV7-9 to TRBJ2-3; 11 positions agree with TRBD2. CDR1 and CDR2 from the germline V gene are SEHNR and FQNEAQ (reference sequence). J lost 2 bases, V lost 1 base, and 2 bases had no gene match. CDR3 length equals 16 residues. CDR3 loop: CASSLVTSGITDTQYF. CDR3 in DNA: TGTGCCAGCAGCTTAGTGACTAGCGGGATCACAGATACGCAGTATTTT.

The chain uses TRBV6-2 or TRBV6-3 and TRBJ1-3; D unresolved. V was clipped by 0 bases and J by 3 bases, with 6 bases between them. CDR1 is MNHEY, CDR2 SVGEGT, per germline. The length of the CDR3 is 14 residues. The CDR3 spells CASSYSEGGNTIYF. The CDR3 nucleotides are TGTGCCAGCAGTTACTCCGAGGGTGGAAACACCATATATTTT.

The chain carries TRBV6-5 and TRBJ1-1; D gene uncertain. Trimming cost V 6 bases and J 0 bases, with 11 bases left between them. CDR3 length equals 14 residues. CDR1 MNHEY and CDR2 SVGAGI come from the germline V gene. CDR3 protein: CASRSGVMNTEAFF. The CDR3 DNA reads TGTGCCAGCAGGTCCGGGGTGATGAACACTGAAGCTTTCTTT.

The chain links TRBV2 to TRBJ2-7; 13 bases match TRBD2. The germline CDR1 and CDR2 sequences are SNHLY and FYNNEI. With V trimmed by 6 bases and J by 4 bases, 6 bases remained unmatched. CDR3 length equals 15 residues. In nucleotides, the CDR3 is TGTGCCAGCAGCGCCGGGACTAGCGGGAAATACGAGCAGTACTTC. Its protein product is CASSAGTSGKYEQYF.

V gene TRBV7-9 combines with J gene TRBJ2-7; D remains ambiguous. The CDR3 has 15 amino acids. Germline V gives CDR1 SEHNR, CDR2 FQNEAQ (reference sequence). V lost 5 bases and J lost 0, with 14 bases in between. CDR3 region: CASSHRTESSYEQYF. The CDR3 nucleotides are TGTGCCAGCAGCCATAGAACAGAGAGCTCCTACGAGCAGTACTTC.

This clone is a singleton in its sample. V gene TRBV28 combines with J gene TRBJ2-5; 9 positions agree with TRBD2. The CDR3 sequence is 15 residues long. The germline CDR1 and CDR2 sequences are MDHEN and SYDVKM. The J segment lost 5 bases and the V segment lost 3 bases, leaving 7 bases of the junction unmatched. The CDR3 spells CASSFPAGGRETQYF. In nucleotides, the CDR3 is TGTGCCAGCAGTTTTCCAGCGGGAGGTCGGGAGACCCAGTACTTC.

The genes are TRBV3-1 (or the pseudogene TRBV3-2) and TRBJ1-2; perhaps TRBD1 as D (5 bases). V lost 7 bases and J lost 4, with 19 bases in between. Germline loops: CDR1 LGHDT, CDR2 YNNKEL (reference sequence). The CDR3 totals 15 residues. CDR3 in amino acids: CASKKGGAEGYGYTF. CDR3 coding DNA: TGTGCCAGCAAAAAGGGCGGGGCCGAGGGCTATGGCTACACCTTC.